The entry that follows covers one TCR beta chain sequence. What it binds is not known. Only in-frame clones appear in the TCRdb table, and some are missing; sequencing was by immunoSEQ multiplex PCR. Among some 50,000 clones listed, approximately 95% were seen once. The source of the sample is a study of cytomegalovirus exposure and HLA in healthy donors. Study-wide results and limits: A few of the chains that were CMV-associated were confirmed in vitro to be specific for CMV antigens. Most TCR sequences were uncommon, yet certain public TCRs appeared in many donors.

The validation cohort, a group of around 120 subjects, included the donors and was separate from the approximately 650-subject first cohort. Looked up from germline, CDR1 is KGHSH and CDR2 is LQKENI. The CDR3 totals 13 residues. Trimming took 5 bases from V and 10 from J, leaving 15 bases between them. The V call is TRBV18, the J call TRBJ1-5; D is possibly TRBD1 (5 bases). Input material: PBMCs. The receptor was derived from a woman between 18 and 29 years old in good health and CMV-seropositive. CDR3 coding DNA: TGTGCCAGCTCAGCGGACACCTCGCTACCCCAGCATTTT. As protein: CASSADTSLPQHF.